This T cell receptor (beta chain) was sequenced for a study of identical twins. A few counts support this clonotype. CDR3 length equals 13 residues. Trimming removed 8 bases at V and 3 bases at J, with 13 bases between. Germline V lookup: CDR1 MNHNS, CDR2 SASEGT. Template switching added a universal primer site, and cDNA bore unique molecular identifiers. In TCRdb, the 5' RACE reads were re-called with MiXCR into one record per CDR3 protein. In the table there are about 200,000 distinct CDR3 sequences, 15% to 20% of which are singletons. The sample also formed part of further work on T cells expressing NK-cell markers. That report adds: Top CD8+ clonotypes included the dominant CD3+CD56+NKG2C+ clonotypes in 5 or 6 donors.

The V gene is TRBV6-1, the J gene TRBJ1-1; a weak D match, TRBD1 (5 bases). Input material: CD8+ T cells sorted from blood. The clonotype originates from a woman under 30 in good health. The CDR3, as DNA: TGTGCCAGCGGGGAGGGGCTGTACACTGAAGCTTTCTTT. Translating it yields CASGEGLYTEAFF.